This T cell receptor beta chain was obtained from a study of cytomegalovirus exposure and HLA in healthy donors. Study conclusions and caveats: A later analysis by the authors found several of the most significant clusters apparently linked to common viral pathogens.

Use of 60 Vbeta and 13 Jbeta primers characterized the PCR. Measured with immunoSEQ multiplex PCR; TCRdb has only the in-frame clones, and not every one. Of about 220,000 clones in the sample, 82% were seen once. This clone has more than one count but fewer than ten. Antigen unknown. What was sequenced was PBMCs. The TCR originated in a woman in her forties in good health and CMV-seropositive.

The CDR3 DNA reads as TGTGCCAGCAGTTTACTCAGTGGGACATCTCTTAGCAATCAGCCCCAGCATTTT. This codes for CASSLLSGTSLSNQPQHF. V gene TRBV27 combines with J gene TRBJ1-5; tentatively, D is TRBD1 (6 bases). From germline, CDR1 is MNHEY and CDR2 SMNVEV (reference sequence). The CDR3 contains 18 residues. The V end lost 2 bases, the J end lost 0 bases, and 17 bases lay between the germline ends.